The present T cell receptor (beta chain) was sequenced within a study of T cell repertoires in aging, cancer and after chemotherapy. The template was genomic DNA from peripheral blood, not RNA. TRB rearrangements spanning V, D and J were amplified using mixed TRB-A/B primers. Each CDR3 protein is one row after TCRdb ran MiXCR on the multiplex PCR reads. The data hold 10,000 to 13,000 distinct CDR3 sequences, with under 30% observed a single time. This clonotype has more than one count but fewer than ten. Material: blood. The TCR sequence derives from a human donor in good health.

The CDR3 DNA is TGTGCCAGCAGCTTAGCGACGAACACTGAAGCTTTCTTT. Amino acid sequence: CASSLATNTEAFF. The chain combines TRBV7-2 with TRBJ1-1; D call uncertain. Trimming took off 0 bases at V and 1 base at J, with 3 bases between the two ends. The germline V gene encodes CDR1 SGHTA and CDR2 FQGNSA. This CDR3 contains 13 residues.